The entry below describes one T cell receptor (beta chain). Its cognate antigen is unknown. From germline, CDR1 is WSHSY and CDR2 SAAADI. V was shortened by 0 bases and J by 7 bases, with 12 bases between the two germline ends. The CDR3 is 15 amino acids. Method: immunoSEQ multiplex PCR; TCRdb's copy keeps in-frame clones and lacks some. Among some 92,000 clones listed, roughly nine tenths were seen once. This sample stems from a study of T cell responses to AZD1222 COVID-19 vaccine. Study-level points and caveats: Nearly half of spike-specific TCRs reportedly target variant regions that are unmutated in the B.1.351 and B.1.1.7 variants. Seropositive status at baseline applied to only a handful of AZD1222 recipients. The donors showed a predominance of white British ancestry and of females, with possible underestimation of clonal diversity.

Here the sequenced sample was peripheral blood, taken on day 0 of AZD1222 vaccination. The genes are TRBV10-2 and TRBJ2-2, with D possibly being TRBD2 (6 bases). This TCR derives from an adult in good health. The CDR3 nucleotides are TGCGCCAGCAGTGAGTCAGTGGAGGGAGTCGGGGAGCTGTTTTTT. As protein: CASSESVEGVGELFF.